A single sample gave rise to the 19 T cell receptor beta chains below, sequenced in a study of shared clonotypes between healthy human individuals. Profiling relied on immunoSEQ multiplex PCR, and the TCRdb table lists in-frame clones only, not all of them. This table holds some 500,000 clones, around three quarters found once. The sequenced sample was PBMCs. These receptors all stem from a middle-aged woman in good health. Some clones in this sample may be carry-over from other donors' samples.

The rearrangement joins TRBV11-3 to TRBJ2-1, with no clear D. The V gene's germline CDR1 is SGHNT and CDR2 YENEEA. CDR3 length equals 14 residues. V was shortened by 4 bases and J by 5 bases, with 12 bases between the two germline ends. The CDR3 coding sequence is TGTGCCAGCAGCTCTCACATCAACAACAATGAGCAGTTCTTC. Protein product: CASSSHINNNEQFF.

This sequence joins TRBV7-9 and TRBJ2-2; 11 bases line up with TRBD2. The CDR3 length is 14 residues. With V trimmed by 7 bases and J by 7 bases, 5 bases remained unmatched. Germline V lookup: CDR1 SEHNR, CDR2 FQNEAQ (reference sequence). In DNA form, the CDR3 reads TGTGCCAGCATACTAGCGGGAGCGGACGGGGAGCTGTTTTTT. Translating it yields CASILAGADGELFF.

The chain joins TRBV13 to TRBJ1-4; 12 bases map to TRBD1. This CDR3 region has 15 residues. Germline CDR1 is PRHDT and CDR2 is FYEKMQ (reference sequence). V lost 5 bases, J lost 8 bases, and 6 bases stayed unmatched. This CDR3 reads CASSAGQGAIEKLFF. DNA of the CDR3: TGTGCCAGCAGCGCGGGACAGGGGGCAATCGAAAAACTGTTTTTT.

This clone was seen once. The rearrangement links TRBV4-2 to TRBJ2-1; D is unresolved. V was clipped by 4 bases and J by 0 bases, with 16 bases between them. This CDR3 is built from 17 residues. Germline CDR1 is LGHNA and CDR2 is YNFKEQ. The CDR3 coding sequence is TGTGCCAGCAGCCCCTCCCCGAGTGGAAGCTCCTACAATGAGCAGTTCTTC. It translates to CASSPSPSGSSYNEQFF.

This clone was found once. The chain carries TRBV9 and TRBJ1-2; maybe TRBD1 (5 bases). CDR1 is SGDLS and CDR2 is YYNGEE in the germline V gene. Trimming cost V 4 bases and J 0 bases, with 16 bases left between them. The CDR3 length is 16 residues. This CDR3 reads CASSPIGTEANYGYTF. CDR3 sequence (DNA): TGTGCCAGCAGCCCAATAGGGACGGAAGCTAACTATGGCTACACCTTC.

This clone was seen only a few times. V usage is TRBV27 and J usage is TRBJ2-2; 9 bases align to TRBD1. Trimming cost V 5 bases and J 5 bases; bases outside gene matches: 9. The CDR3 spans 16 residues. Germline assignment: CDR1 MNHEY and CDR2 SMNVEV (reference sequence). The DNA for the CDR3 is TGTGCCAGCAGTCCCGGGGGGACAGGGAAAACCGGGGAGCTGTTTTTT. It encodes CASSPGGTGKTGELFF.

With respect to this clone: Given a much more abundant clone one base away, this may be a read error. The chain has TRBV5-1 and TRBJ2-2; D is uncertain. The germline V gene encodes CDR1 SGHRS and CDR2 YFSETQ. With 3 bases removed from V and 3 bases from J, the gap between germline ends came to 12 bases. This CDR3 has 15 residues. This CDR3 is CASSSTTADTGELFF. The CDR3 DNA follows: TGCGCCAGCAGCTCAACTACCGCGGACACCGGGGAGCTGTTTTTT.

Turning to this clone: The sample carries other DNA sequences with the same CDR3. The chain uses TRBV28 and TRBJ1-1; D is perhaps TRBD1 (6 bases). Germline CDR1 reads MDHEN; CDR2 reads SYDVKM. The CDR3 is 12 residues long. With 5 bases removed from V and 4 bases from J, the gap between germline ends came to 8 bases. The CDR3 reads CASSRDTTEAFF. CDR3 coding DNA: TGTGCCAGCAGTAGGGACACCACTGAAGCTTTCTTT.

About this clone: The sample has other DNA sequences that encode this CDR3 too. The J gene is TRBJ1-4, the V gene TRBV27; TRBD1 aligns across 7 bases. CDR3 length: 15 residues. CDR1 is MNHEY, CDR2 SMNVEV, per germline (reference sequence). V dropped 0 bases and J dropped 3; count of bases not matched to a gene: 1. CDR3 protein: CASSLSGQANEKLFF. CDR3 in DNA: TGTGCCAGCAGTTTATCCGGACAGGCTAATGAAAAACTGTTTTTT. The complete variable domain, with remaining parts taken from reference TRBV27 and TRBJ1-4, reads EAQVTQNPRYLITVTGKKLTVTCSQNMNHEYMSWYRQDPGLGLRQIYYSMNVEVTDKGDVPEGYKVSRKEKRNFPLILESPSPNQTSLYFCASSLSGQANEKLFFGSGTQLSVL.

On this clone itself: This same CDR3 is encoded by further DNA sequences in the sample. This chain links TRBV7-2 with TRBJ1-5; D remains unclear. V gave up 3 bases and J gave up 3 bases, with 6 bases separating them. The CDR3 contains 13 residues. CDR1 SGHTA and CDR2 FQGNSA come from the germline V gene. DNA of the CDR3: TGTGCCAGCAGCTTCGGCAACAATCAGCCCCAGCATTTT. This translates into CASSFGNNQPQHF.

There are a few counts of this clone. The chain uses TRBV7-8 and TRBJ2-3; D is undetermined. V dropped 2 bases and J dropped 1 base, with 10 bases sitting between them. The CDR3 extends over 15 amino acids. Germline V CDR1 and CDR2: SGHVS, FQNEAQ. The CDR3 DNA reads TGTGCCAGCAGCTTAAACAGCCCCCGCACAGATACGCAGTATTTT. This gives the protein CASSLNSPRTDTQYF.

The chain links TRBV7-2 to TRBJ1-4; unclear D gene. Germline CDR1 is SGHTA and CDR2 is FQGNSA. The CDR3 is 14 amino acids. Between the trimmed V and J ends, which lost 6 bases and 7 bases, there was a span of 15 bases. The CDR3 loop is CASRPSGVGEKLFF. CDR3 sequence (DNA): TGTGCCAGCAGACCAAGCGGAGTGGGTGAAAAACTGTTTTTT.

A single count supports this clone. The chain is built from TRBV11-3 and TRBJ2-3; D remains unclear. Germline CDR1 SGHNT, CDR2 YENEEA. Trimming took 0 bases from V and 7 from J, leaving 8 bases between them. The CDR3 has 13 residues. CDR3 DNA: TGTGCCAGCAGCTTAGATTCCTGGAATACGCAGTATTTT. It encodes CASSLDSWNTQYF.

This chain connects TRBV9 to TRBJ2-7; tentatively, D is TRBD2 (5 bases). Germline loops: CDR1 SGDLS, CDR2 YYNGEE. Deletions cut 2 bases from V and 6 bases from J, with 18 bases between. The CDR3 consists of 15 residues. The CDR3: CASSVSHSSTREQYF. The CDR3 DNA follows: TGTGCCAGCAGCGTTTCCCATTCTAGCACGCGCGAGCAGTACTTC.

This chain connects TRBV2 to TRBJ1-5; possibly TRBD1 for D (5 bases). CDR3 length: 14 residues. Trimming left V 3 bases short and J 8 bases short, with 14 bases between. The germline gives CDR1 SNHLY, CDR2 FYNNEI. The CDR3 here is CASSEEGAIKPQHF. CDR3 DNA sequence: TGTGCCAGCAGTGAGGAAGGGGCAATCAAGCCCCAGCATTTT.

The chain employs TRBV10-3 and TRBJ2-5, with D perhaps TRBD2 (5 bases). The CDR3 has 14 amino acids. The V gene's germline CDR1 is ENHRY and CDR2 SYGVKD. V lost 5 bases and J lost 5, with 15 bases in between. The CDR3 protein is CAISSGREVETQYF. The CDR3 nucleotides read TGTGCCATCAGTAGTGGGAGAGAAGTGGAGACCCAGTACTTC.

This chain uses TRBV4-1 with TRBJ1-2; D unclear. The CDR3 is 13 amino acids. V shed 4 bases and J shed 2 bases, with 8 bases lying between them. CDR1 and CDR2 from the germline V gene are MGHRA and YSYEKL. As DNA, the CDR3 is TGCGCCAGCAGCCGTGCCAGAAACTATGGCTACACCTTC. Translating gives CASSRARNYGYTF.

The chain uses TRBV29-1 and TRBJ1-2; D uncertain. Germline CDR1 and CDR2: SQVTM and ANQGSEA. Trimming took 3 bases from V and 4 from J, leaving 12 bases between them. This CDR3 comprises 13 residues. Here the CDR3 reads CSVEVMRGYGYTF. The CDR3 bases are TGCAGCGTTGAGGTCATGCGAGGCTATGGCTACACCTTC.

J is TRBJ1-1 and V is TRBV7-6, with D possibly matching TRBD1 (5 bases). Trimming pared 0 bases from V and 5 bases from J, leaving 16 bases between. The length of the CDR3 is 16 residues. The germline gives CDR1 SGHVS, CDR2 FNYEAQ. In nucleotides, the CDR3 is TGTGCCAGCAGCTTAGCGACAGACTCACTGGGAACTGAAGCTTTCTTT. Encoded protein: CASSLATDSLGTEAFF. Filled out from reference TRBV7-6 and TRBJ1-1, the complete variable domain reads GAGVSQSPRYKVTKRGQDVALRCDPISGHVSLYWYRQALGQGPEFLTYFNYEAQQDKSGLPNDRFSAERPEGSISTLTIQRTEQRDSAMYRCASSLATDSLGTEAFFGQGTRLTVV.